Listed below are T cell receptor beta chains from one sample, sequenced in a study of blood T cell repertoires in COVID-19. Only in-frame clones appear in the TCRdb table, and some are missing; sequencing was by immunoSEQ multiplex PCR. The data contain roughly 270,000 clones, about 85% of them singletons. Sequencing was performed on PBMCs or T cells enriched from blood (not recorded which). These TCRs come from a woman aged 50 to 65 who had recovered from COVID-19. The CDR3 runs from the conserved cysteine through the conserved F or W. A D gene is named only where the DNA matches it firmly. Size values are once, few and many counts, or a class for expanded clones, and some rows have none.

J gene	clone size	V gene	D gene	CDR3 length	CDR3 protein	CDR3 DNA
TRBJ1-5	-	TRBV27	-	14	CASSYRDSNQPQHF	TGTGCCAGCAGTTACAGGGATAGCAATCAGCCCCAGCATTTT
TRBJ2-1	-	TRBV9	TRBD2	15	CASSELAGNYNEQFF	TGTGCCAGCAGCGAACTAGCGGGGAACTACAATGAGCAGTTCTTC
TRBJ2-3	-	TRBV28	TRBD2	14	CASGAGGRTDTQYF	TGTGCCAGCGGAGCGGGGGGTAGGACAGATACGCAGTATTTT
TRBJ1-1	-	TRBV5-5	TRBD1	14	CASSWGQGFTEAFF	TGTGCCAGCAGTTGGGGACAGGGTTTCACTGAAGCTTTCTTT
TRBJ1-2	-	TRBV19	-	16	CASSIMGSDSSTGYTF	TGTGCCAGTAGTATTATGGGCTCGGACAGTTCCACTGGCTACACCTTC
TRBJ2-2	-	TRBV19	-	14	CASSRGPNTGELFF	TGTGCCAGTAGTAGGGGGCCGAACACCGGGGAGCTGTTTTTT
TRBJ2-7	-	TRBV27	TRBD1	14	CASRTGSPSYEQYF	TGTGCCAGTAGGACAGGCTCCCCTTCCTACGAGCAGTACTTC
TRBJ1-5	-	TRBV2	-	17	CASSGTRVGTSNQPQHF	TGTGCCAGCAGTGGCACTAGGGTAGGTACTAGCAATCAGCCCCAGCATTTT
TRBJ1-6	-	TRBV9	TRBD1	15	CASSVRTGDNSPLHF	TGTGCCAGCAGCGTAAGGACAGGGGATAATTCACCCCTCCACTTT
TRBJ2-3	few	TRBV7-3	TRBD2	15	CASSLRASGGDTQYF	TGTGCCAGCAGCTTGAGGGCTAGCGGGGGAGATACGCAGTATTTT
TRBJ2-2	few	TRBV2	TRBD1	12	CASSGQAGELFF	TGTGCCAGCAGCGGACAGGCCGGGGAGCTGTTTTTT
TRBJ1-2	once	TRBV6-1	TRBD1	16	CASSEEENRGLYGYTF	TGTGCCAGCAGTGAAGAGGAAAACAGGGGTCTCTATGGCTACACCTTC
TRBJ1-2	few	TRBV12-3/TRBV12-4	-	13	CASSLSGIYGYTF	TGTGCCAGCAGTTTGTCAGGGATTTATGGCTACACCTTC
TRBJ2-1	-	TRBV30	TRBD2	14	CAWSASRAGNEQFF	TGTGCCTGGAGTGCCAGCCGAGCGGGGAATGAGCAGTTCTTC
TRBJ1-6	few	TRBV6-6	-	15	CASSYSDSTDSPLHF	TGTGCCAGCAGTTACTCCGACAGTACAGATTCACCCCTCCACTTT
TRBJ1-4	once	TRBV6-2/TRBV6-3	-	15	CASSSPLGRNEKLFF	TGTGCCAGCAGTTCCCCGTTGGGGAGAAATGAAAAACTGTTTTTT
TRBJ2-1	-	TRBV6-5	TRBD2	13	CASARGGGNEQFF	TGTGCCAGCGCCCGGGGCGGGGGCAATGAGCAGTTCTTC
TRBJ1-1	-	TRBV5-6	TRBD1	13	CASSVTGGTEAFF	TGTGCCAGCAGCGTGACAGGGGGCACTGAAGCTTTCTTT
TRBJ1-5	once	TRBV30	-	15	CAWSTDRDSNQPQHF	TGTGCCTGGAGTACGGACAGAGATAGCAATCAGCCCCAGCATTTT
TRBJ1-1	-	TRBV18	-	14	CASSQTGWNTEAFF	TGTGCCAGCTCACAAACAGGGTGGAACACTGAAGCTTTCTTT
TRBJ1-1	-	TRBV28	TRBD1	15	CASRGQGRLNTEAFF	TGTGCCAGCAGGGGACAGGGAAGATTGAACACTGAAGCTTTCTTT
TRBJ1-4	-	TRBV7-2	-	16	CASSLRGGQGNEKLFF	TGTGCCAGCAGCTTAAGGGGGGGGCAGGGTAATGAAAAACTGTTTTTT
TRBJ2-7	-	TRBV10-2	TRBD1	16	CASSGRTGWSSYEQYF	TGCGCCAGCAGTGGTAGGACAGGATGGAGCTCCTACGAGCAGTACTTC
TRBJ1-1	-	TRBV11-2	-	11	CASSWSTEAFF	TGTGCCAGCAGCTGGAGTACTGAAGCTTTCTTT
TRBJ2-7	-	TRBV7-9	-	15	CASSLVSGLTYEQYF	TGTGCCAGCAGCTTAGTGTCGGGACTTACCTACGAGCAGTACTTC
TRBJ2-1	once	TRBV5-3	TRBD2	19	CARSLFATSEGGSYNEQFF	TGTGCCAGAAGCTTGTTCGCTACTAGCGAGGGAGGGTCCTACAATGAGCAGTTCTTC
TRBJ2-2	-	TRBV6-5	TRBD1	14	CASRKGGLTGELFF	TGTGCCAGCAGAAAAGGGGGCCTGACCGGGGAGCTGTTTTTT
TRBJ1-4	-	TRBV29-1	-	13	CSAEGDGNEKLFF	TGCAGCGCAGAAGGAGACGGTAATGAAAAACTGTTTTTT
TRBJ2-5	-	TRBV10-3	-	17	CAISGGAGQAIQETQYF	TGTGCCATCAGTGGCGGGGCAGGACAGGCTATTCAAGAGACCCAGTACTTC
TRBJ2-7	-	TRBV7-8	TRBD1	13	CASSLRTGGEQYF	TGTGCCAGCAGCTTAAGGACAGGTGGCGAGCAGTACTTC
TRBJ1-5	-	TRBV2	TRBD1	17	CASTRDRGPISNQPQHF	TGTGCCAGCACCCGGGACAGGGGGCCTATTAGCAATCAGCCCCAGCATTTT
TRBJ1-1	-	TRBV5-1	-	16	CASSPGEGVKDTEAFF	TGCGCCAGCAGCCCCGGGGAGGGTGTTAAGGACACTGAAGCTTTCTTT
TRBJ1-4	-	TRBV25-1	-	11	CATKLDEKLFF	TGTGCCACCAAACTAGATGAAAAACTGTTTTTT
TRBJ2-5	-	TRBV6-4	-	13	CASSDLARETQYF	TGTGCCAGCAGTGACTTAGCAAGGGAGACCCAGTACTTC
TRBJ1-6	once	TRBV5-6	TRBD1	14	CASSRQGINSPLHF	TGTGCCAGCAGCCGACAGGGCATTAATTCACCCCTCCACTTT
TRBJ1-3	-	TRBV5-6	-	15	CASSLGQATGNTIYF	TGTGCCAGCAGCTTGGGGCAGGCCACTGGAAACACCATATATTTT
TRBJ2-5	-	TRBV29-1	-	13	CSVEAHPQETQYF	TGCAGCGTTGAAGCACATCCTCAAGAGACCCAGTACTTC
TRBJ2-3	-	TRBV7-2	-	13	CASRDSGTDTQYF	TGTGCCAGCAGGGATAGCGGCACAGATACGCAGTATTTT
TRBJ1-6	few	TRBV12-3/TRBV12-4	TRBD1	13	CASRGQKNSPLHF	TGTGCCAGCAGGGGACAGAAAAATTCACCCCTCCACTTT
TRBJ2-7	once	TRBV5-1	TRBD1	14	CASSFLGQGYEQYF	TGCGCCAGCAGCTTCTTAGGACAGGGCTACGAGCAGTACTTC
TRBJ2-1	-	TRBV29-1	-	11	CSAGRFNEQFF	TGCAGCGCGGGACGGTTCAATGAGCAGTTCTTC
TRBJ2-1	-	TRBV7-9	TRBD1	16	CASSPGTENSYNEQFF	TGTGCCAGCAGCCCCGGGACAGAGAACTCCTACAATGAGCAGTTCTTC
TRBJ2-3	-	TRBV4-1	TRBD2	15	CASSLIAGAPDTQYF	TGCGCCAGCAGCCTAATAGCGGGAGCGCCAGATACGCAGTATTTT
TRBJ2-5	-	TRBV5-1	-	17	CASSLEPVLSTQETQYF	TGCGCCAGCAGCTTGGAACCGGTACTCTCCACTCAAGAGACCCAGTACTTC
TRBJ1-5	-	TRBV6-5	TRBD1	15	CASSPRTGMNQPQHF	TGTGCCAGCAGTCCGCGGACAGGGATGAATCAGCCCCAGCATTTT
TRBJ1-4	-	TRBV18	TRBD1	15	CASSPRGQGDEKLFF	TGTGCCAGCTCACCAAGGGGACAGGGCGATGAAAAACTGTTTTTT
TRBJ1-2	-	TRBV28	TRBD1	15	CASSTQGATNYGYTF	TGTGCCAGCAGTACCCAGGGGGCTACAAACTATGGCTACACCTTC
TRBJ2-2	-	TRBV12-3/TRBV12-4	-	13	CASRLTLTGELFF	TGTGCCAGCAGACTCACCCTTACCGGGGAGCTGTTTTTT
TRBJ2-7	-	TRBV7-2	TRBD2	16	CASSAPGTRATYEQYF	TGTGCCAGCAGCGCGCCCGGGACTAGAGCCACCTACGAGCAGTACTTC
TRBJ1-3	-	TRBV9	-	14	CASSVGPGGNTIYF	TGTGCCAGCAGCGTAGGTCCGGGAGGAAACACCATATATTTT
TRBJ1-1	-	TRBV9	-	14	CASSVEREDTEAFF	TGTGCCAGCAGCGTAGAACGGGAGGACACTGAAGCTTTCTTT
TRBJ2-6	-	TRBV29-1	-	15	CSVSHRDSGANVLTF	TGCAGCGTTAGTCACAGGGACTCTGGGGCCAACGTCCTGACTTTC
TRBJ2-2	-	TRBV28	TRBD1	14	CASSTGQGTGELFF	TGTGCCAGCAGTACCGGACAGGGGACCGGGGAGCTGTTTTTT
TRBJ2-7	-	TRBV6-2/TRBV6-3	TRBD2	15	CASSLPGLAVYEQYF	TGTGCCAGCAGTCTGCCGGGACTAGCGGTGTACGAGCAGTACTTC
TRBJ1-1	-	TRBV9	TRBD1	14	CASSAGGRVTEAFF	TGTGCCAGCAGTGCAGGGGGCAGGGTGACTGAAGCTTTCTTT